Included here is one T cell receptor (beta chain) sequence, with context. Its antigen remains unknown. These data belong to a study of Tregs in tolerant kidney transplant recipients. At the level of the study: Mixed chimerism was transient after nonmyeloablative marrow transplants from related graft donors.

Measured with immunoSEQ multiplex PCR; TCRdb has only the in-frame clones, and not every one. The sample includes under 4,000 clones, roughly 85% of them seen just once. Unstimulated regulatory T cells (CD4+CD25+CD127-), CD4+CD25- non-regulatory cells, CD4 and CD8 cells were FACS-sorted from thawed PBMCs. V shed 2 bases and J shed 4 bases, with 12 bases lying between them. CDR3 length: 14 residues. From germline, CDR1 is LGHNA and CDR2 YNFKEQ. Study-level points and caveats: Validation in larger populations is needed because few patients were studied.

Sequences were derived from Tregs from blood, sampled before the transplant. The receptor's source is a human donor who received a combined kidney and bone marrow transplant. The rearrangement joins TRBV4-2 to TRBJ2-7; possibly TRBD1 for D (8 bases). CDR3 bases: TGTGCCAGCAGCCAAACAGGGGGGGCGTACGAGCAGTACTTC. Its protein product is CASSQTGGAYEQYF.